One and the same sample provided the 17 T cell receptor beta chains below, sequenced in a study of neurological immune-mediated disorders. TCRdb reprocessed the 5' RACE reads via MiXCR and lists one record per CDR3 protein. The top ten hold about 3% of the sample, which has more than 95,000 distinct CDR3 sequences, 10% to 14% seen once. The time point: longitudinal time-point 3. Sequenced input: PBMCs. These receptors were obtained from a female donor with HTLV-1-associated myelopathy (HAM/TSP).

This clonotype was detected many times. CDR3 sequence (DNA): TGTGCCAGCAGCCAAGGGAGGGCCGGGGAGCTGTTTTTT. It codes for CASSQGRAGELFF. The V gene is TRBV3-1, the J gene TRBJ2-2, with D perhaps TRBD2 (6 bases). V gave up 1 base and J gave up 6 bases, with 6 bases separating them. Germline CDR1 LGHDT, CDR2 YNNKEL (reference sequence). The CDR3 covers 13 residues.

This clonotype was counted many times. The CDR3 loop is CASSQEQLNQPQHF. The CDR3 DNA follows: TGCGCCAGCAGCCAAGAACAGTTAAATCAGCCCCAGCATTTT. The chain combines TRBV4-1 with TRBJ1-5; no clear D gene. This CDR3 region has 14 residues. Trimming removed 0 bases at V and 4 bases at J, with 7 bases between. Germline V gene sequence: CDR1 MGHRA, CDR2 YSYEKL.

In its sample, this clonotype was seen many times. This chain uses TRBV20-1 with TRBJ1-5, with D perhaps TRBD1 (5 bases). The V and J ends lost 6 bases and 6 bases respectively, with 21 bases between them. The CDR3 runs to 15 residues. CDR1 and CDR2 (germline): DFQATT, SNEGSKA (reference sequence). The CDR3 spells CSAPRGSEASQPQHF. CDR3 nucleotide sequence: TGCAGTGCCCCAAGGGGATCGGAGGCAAGTCAGCCCCAGCATTTT.

This clonotype was counted ten times or more. J is TRBJ2-4 and V is TRBV5-1; D call uncertain. The CDR3 extends over 15 amino acids. The V end was cut by 0 bases, the J end by 0 bases, with 7 bases between. The germline gives CDR1 SGHRS, CDR2 YFSETQ. For the CDR3, the DNA is TGCGCCAGCAGCTTGGGACCGTTAGCCAAAAACATTCAGTACTTC. Protein sequence: CASSLGPLAKNIQYF.

This clonotype was detected only a few times. V and J are TRBV29-1 and TRBJ2-1, with D maybe TRBD1 (6 bases). Germline V gene data show CDR1 as SQVTM and CDR2 as ANQGSEA. This CDR3 is 16 amino acids long. V lost 6 bases, J lost 0 bases, and 18 bases lay in between. As DNA, the CDR3 is TGCAGCGTGAATACCGTTACAGGGAACTCCTACAATGAGCAGTTCTTC. It is translated as CSVNTVTGNSYNEQFF.

The chain joins TRBV29-1 to TRBJ2-7, with D perhaps being TRBD1 or TRBD2 (5 bases each). Germline CDR1 and CDR2: SQVTM and ANQGSEA. Between the trimmed V and J ends, which lost 5 bases and 5 bases, there was a span of 19 bases. The CDR3 has 14 residues. CDR3 residues: CSVFPQGRWNEQYF. Here the CDR3 DNA reads TGCAGCGTTTTTCCCCAGGGACGGTGGAACGAGCAGTACTTC.

This clonotype was seen many times. This chain connects TRBV11-2 to TRBJ1-6, with 7 bases matching TRBD1. With 1 base clipped from V and 7 bases from J, the junction kept 4 bases outside the gene matches. This CDR3 region has 15 residues. The germline V gene encodes CDR1 SGHAT and CDR2 FQNNGV. The CDR3 loop reads CASSLGGTANSPLHF. CDR3 in DNA: TGTGCCAGCAGCTTAGGCGGGACAGCGAATTCACCCCTCCACTTT. The full variable domain, in which reference TRBV11-2 and TRBJ1-6 provide the parts outside the CDR3, is EAGVAQSPRYKIIEKRQSVAFWCNPISGHATLYWYQQILGQGPKLLIQFQNNGVVDDSQLPKDRFSAERLKGVDSTLKIQPAKLEDSAVYLCASSLGGTANSPLHFGNGTRLTVT.

The chain joins TRBV11-2 to TRBJ2-5; D possibly corresponds to TRBD1 (6 bases). The V end lost 5 bases, the J end lost 5 bases, and 15 bases lay between the germline ends. This CDR3 has 14 amino acids. Germline V CDR1 and CDR2: SGHAT, FQNNGV. The CDR3 coding sequence is TGTGCCAGCAGCCCGGCAGGGGTCTTGGAGACCCAGTACTTC. Protein product: CASSPAGVLETQYF.

This clonotype occurred many times. The rearrangement joins TRBV6-6 to TRBJ1-1; D is ambiguous. Germline V gives CDR1 MNHNY, CDR2 SVGAGI (reference sequence). The CDR3 spans 12 residues. Deletions cut 6 bases from V and 7 bases from J, with 12 bases between. CDR3 protein: CASRNSAGEAFF. CDR3 DNA sequence: TGTGCCAGCAGGAACTCAGCGGGTGAAGCTTTCTTT.

This clonotype showed up many times. The chain employs TRBV20-1 and TRBJ2-7, with TRBD2 matching over 7 bases. The V and J ends lost 7 bases and 1 base, in that order; junction bases with no gene match: 7. This CDR3 comprises 13 residues. Per the germline V gene, CDR1 is DFQATT and CDR2 is SNEGSKA (reference sequence). The CDR3 region has the DNA TGCAGTGGCCTGGCGGGGGTTTCCTACGAGCAGTACTTC. Translation gives CSGLAGVSYEQYF.

This clonotype was counted ten times or more. This sequence joins TRBV7-9 and TRBJ2-3; no firm D call. This CDR3 is 16 amino acids long. The germline V gene has CDR1 SEHNR and CDR2 FQNEAQ (reference sequence). Trimming pared 1 base from V and 4 bases from J, leaving 15 bases between. The CDR3 DNA is TGTGCCAGCAGCTTAGTGGATGGAATAAGGGCAGATACGCAGTATTTT. Protein sequence: CASSLVDGIRADTQYF.

This clonotype was recorded at least ten times. This chain joins TRBV18 and TRBJ1-5; 9 nucleotides align to TRBD1. The germline V gene encodes CDR1 KGHSH and CDR2 LQKENI. The junction had 3 bases not matched to a gene; V was cut back by 1 base and J by 2 bases. This CDR3 region has 16 residues. In DNA form, the CDR3 reads TGTGCCAGCTCACCACGTAGGACAGGGGGCAATCAGCCCCAGCATTTT. Translated: CASSPRRTGGNQPQHF. Full variable domain (remainder filled in from reference TRBV18 and TRBJ1-5): NAGVMQNPRHLVRRRGQEARLRCSPMKGHSHVYWYRQLPEEGLKFMVYLQKENIIDESGMPKERFSAEFPKEGPSILRIQQVVRGDSAAYFCASSPRRTGGNQPQHFGDGTRLSIL.

This clonotype has ten or more counts. The chain couples TRBV20-1 to TRBJ1-2; perhaps TRBD1 as D (5 bases). The CDR3 extends over 16 amino acids. The V gene lost 0 bases and the J gene lost 2 bases, with 16 bases spanning the gap. Looked up from germline, CDR1 is DFQATT and CDR2 is SNEGSKA (reference sequence). The CDR3 sequence is CSARDPEVGLNYGYTF. The CDR3 DNA sequence: TGCAGTGCTAGAGATCCGGAGGTGGGGCTGAACTATGGCTACACCTTC.

The chain uses TRBV20-1 and TRBJ1-2, with TRBD1 identical over 8 bases. The V segment lost 6 bases and the J segment 4 bases; nucleotides outside the gene matches: 7. The CDR3 extends over 13 amino acids. Germline loops: CDR1 DFQATT, CDR2 SNEGSKA (reference sequence). This CDR3 reads CSAVQGVGYGYTF. The CDR3 coding sequence is TGCAGTGCCGTACAGGGGGTAGGCTATGGCTACACCTTC.

Comment on this clonotype: This sequence may be a read error, since a much larger clone differs from it by one base. The V and J genes are TRBV7-2 and TRBJ2-2; weak D call: TRBD2 (5 bases). The germline V and J ends were trimmed by 6 bases and 3 bases, with 14 bases remaining between them. Per germline, CDR1 SGHTA and CDR2 FQGNSA. The CDR3 extends over 15 amino acids. CDR3 sequence reads: CASRREAAYTGELFF. CDR3 nucleotide sequence: TGTGCCAGCAGACGTGAAGCGGCGTACACCGGGGAGCTGTTTTTT. Full variable domain (rest looked up from reference TRBV7-2 and TRBJ2-2): GAGVSQSPSNKVTEKGKDVELRCDPISGHTALYWYRQSLGQGLEFLIYFQGNSAPDKSGLPSDRFSAERTGGSVSTLTIQRTQQEDSAVYLCASRREAAYTGELFFGEGSRLTVL.

This clonotype showed up many times. The V gene is TRBV28, the J gene TRBJ1-1, with D unresolved. The length of the CDR3 is 15 residues. Germline CDR1 MDHEN, CDR2 SYDVKM. Trimming left V 8 bases short and J 5 bases short, with 21 bases between. The CDR3 region is CASRATGIRRTEAFF. The DNA of the CDR3 is TGTGCCAGCCGCGCCACCGGGATCCGGAGGACTGAAGCTTTCTTT.

This clonotype was detected ten times or more. J is TRBJ2-7 and V is TRBV5-1, with D perhaps assigned TRBD1 or TRBD2 (5 bases each). CDR1 and CDR2 (germline): SGHRS, YFSETQ. The CDR3 totals 15 residues. With 1 base removed from V and 0 bases from J, the gap between germline ends came to 11 bases. The CDR3 is CASSLWGYGSYEQYF. CDR3 sequence (DNA): TGCGCCAGCAGCTTGTGGGGGTACGGCTCCTACGAGCAGTACTTC.